The entry below gives a single TCR beta chain sequence along with its context. Sequencing was performed with immunoSEQ multiplex PCR; in TCRdb, only in-frame clones are kept and a portion is missing. The table shows roughly 200,000 clones, with about 86% occurring only once. Germline-derived CDR1 and CDR2 are MGHRA and YSYEKL. V dropped 0 bases and J dropped 8 bases, with 19 bases sitting between them. This CDR3 spans 16 amino acids. The data are from a study of blood T cell repertoires in COVID-19. Participants, roughly 18 to 89 years old, spanned 25 or so US areas. Participants were placed into cohorts based on the clinical history they reported.

This TCR came from a woman in her thirties who had been exposed to COVID-19. Material for sequencing was PBMCs or T cells enriched from blood (not recorded which). This rearrangement joins TRBV4-1 to TRBJ1-2, with D possibly matching TRBD1 (5 bases). For the CDR3, the DNA is TGCGCCAGCAGCCAAGATCAAGGGTGGGGGGAGAGGGGCTACACCTTC. Translating it yields CASSQDQGWGERGYTF.